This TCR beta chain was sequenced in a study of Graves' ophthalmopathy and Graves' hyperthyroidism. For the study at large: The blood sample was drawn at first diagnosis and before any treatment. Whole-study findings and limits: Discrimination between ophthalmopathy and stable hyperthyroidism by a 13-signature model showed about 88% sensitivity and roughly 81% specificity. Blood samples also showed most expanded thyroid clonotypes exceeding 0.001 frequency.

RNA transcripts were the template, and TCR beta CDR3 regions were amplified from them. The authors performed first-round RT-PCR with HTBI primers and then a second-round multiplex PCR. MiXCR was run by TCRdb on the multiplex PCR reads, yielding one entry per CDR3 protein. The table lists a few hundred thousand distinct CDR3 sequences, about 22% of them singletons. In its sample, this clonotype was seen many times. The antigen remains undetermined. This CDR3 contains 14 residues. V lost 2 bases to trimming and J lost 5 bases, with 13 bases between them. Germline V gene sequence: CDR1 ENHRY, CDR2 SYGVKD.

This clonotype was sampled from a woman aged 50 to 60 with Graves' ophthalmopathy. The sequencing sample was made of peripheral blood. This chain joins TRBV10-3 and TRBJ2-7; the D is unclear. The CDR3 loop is CAISEPSLVHEQYF. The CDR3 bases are TGTGCCATCAGTGAGCCTTCGCTCGTCCACGAGCAGTACTTC.